The next 25 T cell receptor beta chains were all read from a single sample in a study of blood T cells in healthy people across ages. With a J-beta primer mix and a sample-barcoded 5' primer, a second PCR ran about 6 to 11 cycles. MiXCR, run by TCRdb on the 5' RACE reads, gives a single entry per CDR3 protein. The sample has 700,000 or so distinct CDR3 sequences, 20% to 25% seen once; the top ten hold about 22%. Sequencing was done on a sample of blood. Receptors originate from an older man in good health.

The sample holds many counts of this clonotype. CDR3 nucleotide sequence: TGTGCCAGCAGCCAGGGTAGCTCCACAGATACGCAGTATTTT. Residues: CASSQGSSTDTQYF. The chain couples TRBV4-2 to TRBJ2-3, with D uncertain. The CDR3 consists of 14 residues. V shed 3 bases and J shed 2 bases, with 9 bases lying between them. Germline CDR1 LGHNA, CDR2 YNFKEQ.

This clonotype was detected only once. The junction does not match germline at one end; this may be a read error. The gene calls are TRBV30 and TRBJ2-1; 7 bases agree with TRBD2. Germline V gene lookup returns CDR1 GTSNPN and CDR2 SVGIG (reference sequence). The CDR3 consists of 17 residues. The CDR3 DNA reads as TGTGCCCGGAGTGTTTGGCGGGCGGGAGTCTCCATCAATGAGCAGTTCTTC. It specifies CARSVWRAGVSINEQFF.

This clonotype turned up a few times. The gene calls are TRBV20-1 and TRBJ2-5; TRBD2 matches 10 bases. CDR3 length equals 15 residues. Germline trimming cut 0 bases from V and 4 bases from J; bases unmatched to any gene: 5. Germline lookup yields CDR1 DFQATT and CDR2 SNEGSKA (reference sequence). CDR3 DNA sequence: TGCAGTGCTAGAGATCTAGCGGGGGTCCTAGAGACCCAGTACTTC. As protein: CSARDLAGVLETQYF.

This clonotype was observed a handful of times. V gene TRBV3-1 combines with J gene TRBJ2-3; 8 positions match TRBD1. The CDR3 has 12 amino acids. Germline CDR1 and CDR2: LGHDT and YNNKEL (reference sequence). Trimming at V came to 5 bases and at J to 7 bases, leaving 2 bases not matched to a gene. The CDR3 DNA follows: TGTGCCAGCAGCGGACAGGGAAATACGCAGTATTTT. It encodes CASSGQGNTQYF.

V and J are TRBV27 and TRBJ2-3, with 9 positions matching TRBD2. V trimming: 6 bases; J trimming: 3 bases; junction bases outside the gene matches: 7. Per germline, CDR1 MNHEY and CDR2 SMNVEV (reference sequence). The CDR3 sequence is 15 residues long. As DNA, the CDR3 is TGTGCCAGCAGATATAGCGGGAGAGGAACAGATACGCAGTATTTT. Translation gives CASRYSGRGTDTQYF.

This clonotype turned up a few times. V is TRBV7-6 and J is TRBJ1-1, with TRBD1 matching over 8 bases. Germline lookup yields CDR1 SGHVS and CDR2 FNYEAQ. V was clipped by 10 bases and J by 3 bases; unmatched bases: 10. This CDR3 region has 14 residues. The CDR3 protein is CATGPAGGYTEAFF. The CDR3 nucleotides read TGTGCCACTGGCCCGGCAGGGGGCTACACTGAAGCTTTCTTT.

V and J are TRBV20-1 and TRBJ2-3; a weak D match, TRBD2 (6 bases). Germline V gene data show CDR1 as DFQATT and CDR2 as SNEGSKA (reference sequence). The CDR3 extends over 15 amino acids. V dropped 5 bases and J dropped 0 bases, with 15 bases sitting between them. The CDR3 spells CSAGGSSASTDTQYF. The CDR3 DNA follows: TGCAGTGCTGGGGGGTCGAGCGCGAGCACAGATACGCAGTATTTT.

The chain has TRBV19 and TRBJ2-3, with D possibly TRBD1 on 5 matching bases. The CDR3 totals 15 residues. V was pared by 5 bases and J by 2 bases, with 14 bases between. The germline V gene encodes CDR1 LNHDA and CDR2 SQIVND (reference sequence). The CDR3 here is CASSLTEFFTDTQYF. In DNA form, the CDR3 reads TGTGCCAGTAGTCTGACAGAGTTTTTCACAGATACGCAGTATTTT.

A few counts support this clonotype. This chain joins TRBV21-1 and TRBJ1-5. TRBV21-1 is assigned pseudogene status. This CDR3 has 14 residues. The CDR3: CASSKVAGGQPQHF. CDR3 DNA: TGTGCCAGCAGCAAAGTTGCGGGTGGTCAGCCCCAGCATTTT.

The V gene is TRBV20-1, the J gene TRBJ2-3; 8 bases fit TRBD2. Trimming cost V 4 bases and J 0 bases; bases outside gene matches: 3. The length of the CDR3 is 14 residues. From germline, CDR1 is DFQATT and CDR2 SNEGSKA (reference sequence). CDR3 sequence: CSAIRGGSTDTQYF. Here the CDR3 DNA reads TGCAGTGCTATCCGCGGGGGGAGCACAGATACGCAGTATTTT.

Notes on this clonotype: At one end the junction does not follow the germline gene, possibly because of a read error. The V and J genes are TRBV7-9 and TRBJ2-1; D is unresolved. Germline CDR1 is SEHNR and CDR2 is FQNEAQ (reference sequence). This CDR3 has 16 amino acids. In nucleotides, the CDR3 is TGTGCCAGCAGCTTCGTCATGACTGGCAACTACAATGAACAGTTCTTC. Translating gives CASSFVMTGNYNEQFF.

In this sample, this clonotype turned up a few times. This chain joins TRBV28 and TRBJ1-3; the D gene is possibly TRBD1 (6 bases). The CDR3 covers 16 residues. V shed 8 bases and J shed 5 bases, with 22 bases lying between them. Germline V gene data show CDR1 as MDHEN and CDR2 as SYDVKM. This CDR3 is CASLGGGGAFRNTIYF. The DNA for the CDR3 is TGTGCCAGCCTGGGGGGCGGGGGGGCTTTCAGAAACACCATATATTTT.

This clonotype was seen a few times. The chain has TRBV5-1 and TRBJ1-2; tentative D call: TRBD1 (5 bases). The CDR3 length is 13 residues. The germline V and J ends were trimmed by 4 bases and 7 bases, with 14 bases remaining between them. Germline V CDR1 and CDR2: SGHRS, YFSETQ. This chain's CDR3 is CASSATGSGGYTF. Here the CDR3 DNA reads TGCGCCAGCAGCGCAACAGGCTCAGGTGGCTACACCTTC.

To note about this clonotype: Germline and junction disagree at one end, which may indicate a read error. The J gene is TRBJ2-1, the V gene TRBV3-1; D may be TRBD1 (5 bases). The length of the CDR3 is 16 residues. Germline CDR1 is LGHDT and CDR2 is YNNKEL (reference sequence). The CDR3 sequence is CASSQVKGVGWNEQLF. The CDR3 bases are TGTGCCAGCAGCCAAGTGAAAGGGGTGGGCTGGAATGAGCAGCTCTTC.

As concerns this clonotype: A junction boundary mismatches the germline segment, possibly from a read error. This chain uses TRBV6-6 with TRBJ2-1; perhaps TRBD2 as D (7 bases). The CDR3 length is 16 residues. From germline, CDR1 is MNHNY and CDR2 SVGAGI (reference sequence). Here the CDR3 reads CAGSALYRGADNEQFF. The CDR3 DNA is TGTGCCGGCAGTGCCCTTTACCGGGGGGCGGACAATGAGCAGTTCTTC.

This clonotype was observed a handful of times. V is TRBV7-2 and J is TRBJ2-7; D unclear. This CDR3 is built from 14 residues. V was cut by 1 base and J by 2 bases, with 9 bases left in between. CDR1 is SGHTA, CDR2 FQGNSA, per germline. CDR3 nucleotide sequence: TGTGCCAGCAGCTTAGATCTAGTGACCTACGAGCAGTACGTC. It is translated as CASSLDLVTYEQYV.

V is TRBV12-3 or TRBV12-4 and J is TRBJ2-5, with 8 bases fitting TRBD2. J gave up 4 bases and V 5 bases, and 15 bases lay outside the gene matches. The CDR3 extends over 17 amino acids. This chain's CDR3 is CASSPRFGGALRETQYF. The CDR3 bases are TGTGCCAGCAGTCCCCGTTTCGGGGGGGCGCTCCGAGAGACCCAGTACTTC.

This clonotype was seen a handful of times. The genes are TRBV24-1 and TRBJ2-1, with 11 bases aligning to TRBD2. The germline V gene encodes CDR1 KGHDR and CDR2 SFDVKD. The CDR3 contains 16 residues. Losses at the gene ends were 4 bases for V and 5 bases for J; bases not matched to a gene: 6. CDR3 sequence: CATSDPGTSGDNEQFF. CDR3 DNA: TGTGCCACCAGTGACCCCGGGACTAGCGGAGACAATGAGCAGTTCTTC.

The sample holds a few counts of this clonotype. V is TRBV11-1 and J is TRBJ2-1, with 8 bases matching TRBD1. Per the germline V gene, CDR1 is SGHAT and CDR2 is FQDESV (reference sequence). There are 14 residues in the CDR3. With V trimmed by 5 bases and J by 7 bases, 7 bases remained unmatched. The CDR3 loop is CASSPRTGRNEQFF. CDR3 nucleotide sequence: TGTGCCAGCAGCCCCCGGACAGGGAGGAATGAGCAGTTCTTC.

For this clonotype: The junction departs from the called germline gene at one end, perhaps through a read error. The chain has TRBV12-3 or TRBV12-4 and TRBJ2-3; TRBD2 agrees at 12 bases. The length of the CDR3 is 19 residues. This CDR3 reads CASSLAITKLAGGADMQYF. The CDR3 bases are TGTGCCAGCAGTTTAGCTATAACTAAACTAGCGGGGGGTGCAGATATGCAGTATTTT.

This clonotype has just a few counts. Germline and junction disagree at one end, which may indicate a read error. The chain recombines TRBV27 with TRBJ1-1; 9 nucleotides line up with TRBD1. From germline, CDR1 is MNHEY and CDR2 SMNVEV (reference sequence). CDR3 length equals 13 residues. The CDR3 DNA sequence: TGTGCCAGCAGTTTATCGGGACAGGGTGTAACAGCCTTT. It encodes CASSLSGQGVTAF.

This clonotype was seen only once. The chain carries TRBV4-2 and TRBJ2-1; 13 bases are a match to TRBD2. The germline V gene encodes CDR1 LGHNA and CDR2 YNFKEQ. The CDR3 has 16 amino acids. The J segment lost 4 bases and the V segment lost 1 base, leaving 1 base of the junction unmatched. As DNA, the CDR3 is TGTGCCAGCAGCCAAGCGGGACTAGCGGGGTACAATGAGCAGTTCTTC. Its translation: CASSQAGLAGYNEQFF.

The rearrangement joins TRBV14 to TRBJ2-3; D is ambiguous. V lost 2 bases to trimming and J lost 5 bases, with 11 bases between them. Germline CDR1 and CDR2: SGHDN and FVKESK. The CDR3 totals 14 residues. The CDR3 spells CASSQTLILDTQYF. DNA of the CDR3: TGTGCCAGCAGCCAAACCTTGATACTAGATACGCAGTATTTT.

The rearrangement joins TRBV4-1 to TRBJ1-3, with TRBD1 matching 8 bases. The CDR3 runs to 18 residues. CDR1 is MGHRA and CDR2 is YSYEKL in the germline V gene. J was trimmed by 3 bases and V by 0 bases; bases with no gene match: 10. This CDR3 is CASSQDSRDRTRGNTIYF. As DNA, the CDR3 is TGCGCCAGCAGCCAAGATTCCCGGGACAGGACACGTGGAAACACCATATATTTT.

The chain combines TRBV7-4 with TRBJ2-3, with D unresolved. The V gene lost 2 bases and the J gene lost 2 bases, with 14 bases spanning the gap. Germline V lookup: CDR1 SGHVT, CDR2 SQSDAQ. The CDR3 runs 16 residues. The CDR3 nucleotides read TGTGCCAGCAGCTTAAGGGTACAGTATTCCACAGATACGCAGTATTTT. It specifies CASSLRVQYSTDTQYF.